This T cell receptor beta chain appears in the sequencing data of a study of OX40 agonist ivuxolimab in advanced cancers. The length of the CDR3 is 15 residues. CDR1 and CDR2 from the germline V gene are LGHNA and YSLEER. The V end lost 5 bases, the J end lost 0 bases, and 10 bases lay between the germline ends. Using immunoSEQ multiplex PCR, the repertoire was profiled, and TCRdb retains in-frame clones only, with some absent. The sample holds roughly 83,000 clones, 91% seen once. Study-level results: Partial responders dosed at 0.1-3.0 mg/kg displayed clonal expansion ranking among the lowest.

As to this clone: The antigen remains unidentified.

Sequencing was performed on CD4+ or CD8+ T cells sorted from blood, taken in a trial of the OX40 agonist ivuxolimab. The TCR was taken from an adult with an advanced solid tumor such as melanoma, head and neck, liver or kidney cancer. The rearrangement joins TRBV4-3 to TRBJ1-4; TRBD1 might be the D (6 bases). CDR3 bases: TGCGCCAGCAGCACCCGGACAGCAACTAATGAAAAACTGTTTTTT. Protein sequence: CASSTRTATNEKLFF.